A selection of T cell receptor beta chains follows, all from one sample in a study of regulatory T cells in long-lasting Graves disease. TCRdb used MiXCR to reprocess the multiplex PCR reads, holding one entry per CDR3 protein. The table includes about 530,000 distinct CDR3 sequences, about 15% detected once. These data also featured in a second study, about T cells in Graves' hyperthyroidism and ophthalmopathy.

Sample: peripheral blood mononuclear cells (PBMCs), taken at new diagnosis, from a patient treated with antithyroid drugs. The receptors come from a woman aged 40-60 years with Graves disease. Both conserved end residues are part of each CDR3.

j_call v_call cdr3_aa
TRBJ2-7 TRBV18 CASSPTHLDGQYF
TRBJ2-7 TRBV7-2 CASSSGQSVSYEQYF
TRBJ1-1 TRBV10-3 CAISEQQGTTEAFF
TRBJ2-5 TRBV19 CASSSNRAGIQETQYF
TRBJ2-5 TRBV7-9 CASSLWDVQETQYF
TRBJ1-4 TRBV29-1 CSAGDAQTNEKLFF
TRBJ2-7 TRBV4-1 CASSQDPGPSYEQYF
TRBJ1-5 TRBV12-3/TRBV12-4 CASSLQRGNQPQHF
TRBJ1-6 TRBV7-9 CASSSTDRGDSPLHF
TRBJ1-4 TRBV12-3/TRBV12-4 CASSPEEEKLFF
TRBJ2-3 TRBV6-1 CASSVASGLTDTQYF
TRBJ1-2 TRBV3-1 CASSQGTAAGGYTF
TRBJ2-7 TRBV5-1 CASSLRVMSYEQYF
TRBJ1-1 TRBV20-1 CSARDRGGITEAFF
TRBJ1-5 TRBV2 CASSDVAGSNQPQHF
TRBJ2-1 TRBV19 CASSIYGGSYNEQFF
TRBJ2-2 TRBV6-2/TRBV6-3 CASRLPRGLAANTGELFF
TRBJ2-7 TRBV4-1 CASSQASDRGWEQYF
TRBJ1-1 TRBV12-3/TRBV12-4 CASKQGFSEAFF
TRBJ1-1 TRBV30 CAGISDGSFNTEAFF
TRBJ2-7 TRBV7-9 CASSLAGNTYEQYF
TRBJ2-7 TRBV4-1 CASSQDPPRQGWYEQYF
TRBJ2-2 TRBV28 CASSLIDGGYRELFF
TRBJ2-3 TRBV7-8 CASTPPGSGRTFIDTQYF
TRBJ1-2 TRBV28 CASKASQRINYGYTF
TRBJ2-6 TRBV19 CASSTTGTVSGANVLTF
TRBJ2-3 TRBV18 CASSRLAGGMPDTQYF
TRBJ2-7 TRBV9 CASSVEGSPYEQYF
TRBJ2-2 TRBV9 CASSAQRGMGELFF
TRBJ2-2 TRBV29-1 CSVASRDGTGELFF
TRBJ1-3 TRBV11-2 CASRFDGSGNTIYF
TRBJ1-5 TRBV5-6 CASSNWTDYWQPQHF
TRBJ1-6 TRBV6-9 CASSSSILGQGRGSPLHF
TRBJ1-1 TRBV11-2 CASSPNTGNINQRAFF
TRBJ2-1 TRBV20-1 CSATDSASSYNEQFF
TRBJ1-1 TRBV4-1 CASSQGGGNTEAFF
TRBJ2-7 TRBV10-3 CAIRDDSSYEQYF
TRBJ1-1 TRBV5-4 CASGTRLSTEAFF
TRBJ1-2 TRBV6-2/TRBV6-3 CASSYSTVWDGYTF
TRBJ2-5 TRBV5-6 CASSLKSTGPSETQYF
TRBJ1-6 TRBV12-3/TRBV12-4 CASSPTPNSPPHF
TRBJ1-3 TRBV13 CASSLDTAGNTIYF
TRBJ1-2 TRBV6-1 CASSKTNYGYTF
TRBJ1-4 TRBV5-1 CASSWIGTDEKLFF
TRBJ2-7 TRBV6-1 CASTPGLAVVYEQYF
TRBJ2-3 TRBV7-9 CASSLLAGSDTQYF
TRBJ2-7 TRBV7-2 CASSNDRSYEQYF
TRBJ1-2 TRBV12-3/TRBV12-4 CASTDRGGYTF
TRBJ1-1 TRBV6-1 CASSRDFNTEAFF
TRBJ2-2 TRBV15 CATSRPGPNTGELFF
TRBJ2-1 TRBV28 CASSSETSGGTYNEQFF
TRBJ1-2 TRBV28 CASSLAGRDDYGYTF